A selection of T cell receptor beta chains follows, all from one sample in a study of TIL therapy for anti-PD-1-resistant metastatic lung cancer. The method was immunoSEQ multiplex PCR; TCRdb's version includes in-frame clones alone and lacks a portion of them. Of more than 35,000 clones listed, 73% are singletons. Sequenced here: blood, sampled at baseline. The source of these receptors is a person aged 25 to 85 with non-small cell lung cancer. Both conserved end residues are part of each CDR3. A D gene is named only where the DNA matches it firmly. Size tells how often a clone was seen (once, few, many) or the class of an expanded clone, and some rows leave it out.

-	TRBV7-3	once	TRBJ2-7	TGTGCCAGCAGCTTCACCCCCGCAGGTTCCTACGAGCAGTACTTC	CASSFTPAGSYEQYF
-	TRBV11-2	few	TRBJ1-1	TGTGCCAGCAGCTTGGATGGGAACACTGAAGCTTTCTTT	CASSLDGNTEAFF
-	TRBV28	-	TRBJ2-1	TGTGCCAGCACCCTAGGGGACACTTACAATGAGCAGTTCTTC	CASTLGDTYNEQFF
-	TRBV7-8	-	TRBJ1-3	TGTGCCAGCAGCCTCGGGAGCCGGGGATTAGGAAACACCATATATTTT	CASSLGSRGLGNTIYF
TRBD2	TRBV6-1	-	TRBJ2-5	TGTGCCAGCAGTGAAGCGCAGTTAGCGGGTGGTGGGGTGACCCAGTACTTC	CASSEAQLAGGGVTQYF
-	TRBV9	-	TRBJ1-6	TGTGCCAGCAGCGCCCAGGTTAGCTCCTATAATTCACCCCTCCACTTT	CASSAQVSSYNSPLHF
-	TRBV29-1	once	TRBJ2-5	TGCAGCGTTGAAACAGTCCTGAACTATGGGGAGACCCAGTACTTC	CSVETVLNYGETQYF
-	TRBV9	-	TRBJ2-1	TGTGCCAGCAGCGAGGAGCCCTACAATGAGCAGTTCTTC	CASSEEPYNEQFF
-	TRBV4-1	-	TRBJ2-5	TGCGCCAGCAGCCAAGGGTGGCAGTACCAAGAGACCCAGTACTTC	CASSQGWQYQETQYF
-	TRBV28	-	TRBJ1-2	TGTGCCAGCAGTTCTACCTATGGCTACACCTTC	CASSSTYGYTF
TRBD1	TRBV7-9	-	TRBJ1-6	TGTGCCAGCAGCCCTAGCCCGGACAGGGCTAATTCACCCCTCCACTTT	CASSPSPDRANSPLHF
TRBD2	TRBV7-3	once	TRBJ2-7	TGTGCCAGCAGCTTGACCGGGACTAGCGTACACGAGCAGTACTTC	CASSLTGTSVHEQYF
-	TRBV5-5	-	TRBJ2-3	TGTGCCAGCAGCTCCGAGCCGGGCCGGGGCACAGATACGCAGTATTTT	CASSSEPGRGTDTQYF
-	TRBV1	-	TRBJ2-1	TGCACCAGACTGGGACTACCGCGGTACAATGAGCAGTTCTTC	CTRLGLPRYNEQFF
-	TRBV7-3	few	TRBJ2-1	TGTGCCAGCAGTCAGGAGGCGGGAAACAATGAGCAGTTCTTC	CASSQEAGNNEQFF
TRBD2	TRBV19	-	TRBJ2-3	TGTGCCAGTAGCTCTAGCGGGGGCACAGATACGCAGTATTTT	CASSSSGGTDTQYF
TRBD1	TRBV7-2	few	TRBJ1-2	TGTGCCAGCAGCATCGGACAGGGGGCGGATGGCTACACCTTC	CASSIGQGADGYTF
-	TRBV19	-	TRBJ2-7	TGTGCCAGTAGAGCGGGACACCAAACCTCCTACGAGCAGTACTTC	CASRAGHQTSYEQYF
-	TRBV21-1	-	TRBJ2-5	TGTGCCAGCAGAGGTTGGGGCCGCGGGGGAGAGACCCAGTACTTC	CASRGWGRGGETQYF
-	TRBV4-1	-	TRBJ1-5	TGCGCCAGCAGCTTATCAGGGAGCAGGGATCAGCCCCAGCATTTT	CASSLSGSRDQPQHF
TRBD1	TRBV2	-	TRBJ1-2	TGTGCCAGCAGCCCGCTACTATTGACAGGGGTCGTAGACTATGGCTACACCTTC	CASSPLLLTGVVDYGYTF
TRBD1	TRBV28	-	TRBJ1-1	TGTGCCAGCAGTTCCTCCGGACAGGGGGTGAACACTGAAGCTTTCTTT	CASSSSGQGVNTEAFF
-	TRBV1	-	TRBJ2-7	TGCACCAGCAGCCAAGGGGCCACTAGCGGGGGGGCGCGGGAGCAGTACTTC	CTSSQGATSGGAREQYF
-	TRBV28	-	TRBJ1-4	TGTGCCAGCAGTTTCCAACTCCACGGGCTTGAAAAACTGTTTTTT	CASSFQLHGLEKLFF
-	TRBV7-3	-	TRBJ2-2	TGTGCCAGCAGCCTCAGGACCAACACCGGGGAGCTGTTTTTT	CASSLRTNTGELFF
-	TRBV2	-	TRBJ1-3	TGTGCCAGCAGAGTCGGTAATTCGGGAAACACCATATATTTT	CASRVGNSGNTIYF
-	TRBV6-1	-	TRBJ1-2	TGTGCCAGCAGTGATATAAGGACAGCGAACTATGGCTACACCTTC	CASSDIRTANYGYTF
-	TRBV5-4	-	TRBJ1-1	TGTGCCAGCAGCTTTACAGGGAACACTGAAGCTTTCTTT	CASSFTGNTEAFF